A single sample gave rise to the 29 T cell receptor beta chains below, sequenced in a study of CD8 T cells in ankylosing spondylitis. MiXCR was run by TCRdb on the 5' RACE reads, yielding one entry per CDR3 protein. Of fewer than 200,000 distinct CDR3 sequences listed, 18% are singletons. Sample: blood, either unsorted or a sorted T cell fraction (not recorded which). The receptors were gathered from a male donor under 30 with ankylosing spondylitis or in good health (not recorded which).

In this sample, this clonotype turned up many times. The gene calls are TRBV4-3 and TRBJ2-2; TRBD1 agrees at 7 bases. V lost 4 bases, J lost 7 bases, and 9 bases stayed unmatched. The CDR3 has 15 amino acids. CDR1 is LGHNA, CDR2 YSLEER, per germline. The CDR3 coding sequence is TGCGCCAGCAGCCCCCAGGGGGAGAGTTTCGGGGAGCTGTTTTTT. As protein: CASSPQGESFGELFF.

This clonotype appeared many times. The V call is TRBV20-1, the J call TRBJ2-2; D call uncertain. CDR1 is DFQATT and CDR2 is SNEGSKA in the germline V gene (reference sequence). The CDR3 extends over 16 amino acids. Trimming stripped 3 bases from V and 1 base from J, with 15 bases between. CDR3 amino acids: CSASHPGRQNTGELFF. The CDR3 DNA sequence: TGCAGTGCTAGTCATCCTGGACGGCAGAACACCGGGGAGCTGTTTTTT.

This clonotype occurred many times. The J gene is TRBJ1-1, the V gene TRBV19, with D maybe TRBD1 (5 bases). V lost 3 bases to trimming and J lost 3 bases, with 8 bases between them. Germline V gene lookup returns CDR1 LNHDA and CDR2 SQIVND (reference sequence). This CDR3 has 13 residues. The CDR3 nucleotides are TGTGCCAGTAGTATGGGGACCTACACTGAAGCTTTCTTT. Translated: CASSMGTYTEAFF.

The chain recombines TRBV6-5 with TRBJ2-1, with 11 nucleotides matching TRBD1. This CDR3 is 20 amino acids long. Trimming cost V 6 bases and J 4 bases; bases outside gene matches: 20. Germline assignment: CDR1 MNHEY and CDR2 SVGAGI. The CDR3 nucleotides read TGTGCCAGCAGAAAGGAGGACAGGGGGCAACTCTTCCCATTTTACAATGAGCAGTTCTTC. Protein: CASRKEDRGQLFPFYNEQFF.

The J gene is TRBJ2-1, the V gene TRBV29-1, with TRBD1 as a possible D gene (5 bases). V lost 4 bases, J lost 9 bases, and 16 bases lay in between. The germline gives CDR1 SQVTM, CDR2 ANQGSEA. CDR3 length: 13 amino acids. The DNA for the CDR3 is TGCAGCGTTGTTGGCAGGGTCGATTCTGAGCAGTTCTTC. This gives the protein CSVVGRVDSEQFF.

CDR3 protein: CASSPRRGTGELFF. CDR3 sequence (DNA): TGCGCCAGCAGCCCTCGTAGGGGGACCGGGGAGCTGTTTTTT. The chain has TRBV4-1 and TRBJ2-2, with D possibly being TRBD1 (6 bases). Deletions cut 4 bases from V and 5 bases from J, with 11 bases between. CDR3 length: 14 residues. CDR1 and CDR2 from the germline V gene are MGHRA and YSYEKL.

V and J are TRBV9 and TRBJ2-5, with TRBD2 matching over 7 bases. The CDR3 totals 17 residues. The J segment lost 4 bases and the V segment lost 0 bases, leaving 12 bases of the junction unmatched. Germline loops: CDR1 SGDLS, CDR2 YYNGEE. This CDR3 is CASSVGTRGGPGETQYF. Written as DNA, the CDR3 is TGTGCCAGCAGCGTAGGGACGAGGGGAGGGCCAGGAGAGACCCAGTACTTC.

In this sample, this clonotype turned up many times. The gene calls are TRBV12-3 or TRBV12-4 and TRBJ1-1; tentatively, D is TRBD1 (5 bases). V was shortened by 9 bases and J by 3 bases, with 14 bases between the two germline ends. The CDR3 covers 13 residues. CDR3 nucleotides: TGTGCCAGTCGGGGCCAGACGTACACTGAAGCTTTCTTT. It specifies CASRGQTYTEAFF.

The CDR3 here is CASSSRRYSYEQYF. In DNA form, the CDR3 reads TGTGCCAGCAGTTCCCGCAGATACTCCTACGAGCAGTACTTC. This chain joins TRBV6-2 or TRBV6-3 and TRBJ2-7; the D is unclear. Germline values: CDR1 MNHEY, CDR2 SVGEGT. CDR3 length: 14 amino acids. V was cut by 4 bases and J by 0 bases, with 10 bases left in between.

This clonotype was observed many times. V usage is TRBV29-1 and J usage is TRBJ2-3; 9 nucleotides align to TRBD1. J gave up 1 base and V 0 bases, and 8 bases lay outside the gene matches. The CDR3 loop spans 17 amino acids. Germline V gene data show CDR1 as SQVTM and CDR2 as ANQGSEA. The CDR3: CSVEDLQGADRTDTQYF. DNA for the CDR3: TGCAGCGTTGAAGACCTACAGGGGGCCGATCGCACAGATACGCAGTATTTT.

V and J are TRBV29-1 and TRBJ2-7; the D call may be TRBD1 or TRBD2 (5 bases each). The ends were cut back, 4 bases at V and 2 bases at J, with 15 bases in the middle. Germline V gives CDR1 SQVTM, CDR2 ANQGSEA. The CDR3 extends over 14 amino acids. Here the CDR3 reads CSVAAPGTTYEQYF. CDR3 bases: TGCAGCGTTGCCGCTCCAGGGACCACCTACGAGCAGTACTTC.

Ten or more counts support this clonotype. The CDR3 sequence is CASSPGTEKGAFF. Here the CDR3 DNA reads TGCGCCAGCAGCCCGGGGACAGAGAAGGGAGCTTTCTTT. The rearrangement links TRBV5-1 to TRBJ1-1; 7 nucleotides agree with TRBD1. Germline loops: CDR1 SGHRS, CDR2 YFSETQ. V trimming: 4 bases; J trimming: 10 bases; junction bases outside the gene matches: 10. The CDR3 has 13 residues.

This clonotype has ten or more counts. The chain is built from TRBV4-2 and TRBJ1-2; perhaps TRBD1 as D (5 bases). The V and J ends lost 3 bases and 4 bases respectively, with 21 bases between them. The CDR3 spans 17 residues. In germline, CDR1 is LGHNA, CDR2 YNFKEQ. CDR3 coding DNA: TGTGCCAGCAGCCATTCCGGGACTCTCCTCGCAGGCTATGGCTACACCTTC. It yields the protein CASSHSGTLLAGYGYTF.

This clonotype was observed many times. This chain connects TRBV7-8 to TRBJ2-7; D not certain. The CDR3 covers 12 residues. V lost 5 bases and J lost 5, with 10 bases in between. Germline loops: CDR1 SGHVS, CDR2 FQNEAQ. The CDR3 nucleotides are TGTGCCAGCAGCACCCTGGACGACGAGCAGTACTTC. The encoded protein is CASSTLDDEQYF.

This clonotype was seen at least ten times. This CDR3 reads CASRPRIGIIDEQFF. The CDR3 DNA follows: TGTGCCAGCAGACCGCGTATAGGGATTATCGATGAGCAGTTCTTC. The chain has TRBV6-5 and TRBJ2-1; D unresolved. The CDR3 extends over 15 amino acids. Trimming pared 6 bases from V and 8 bases from J, leaving 20 bases between. Looked up from germline, CDR1 is MNHEY and CDR2 is SVGAGI.

The sample holds many counts of this clonotype. J is TRBJ2-6 and V is TRBV7-2; tentatively, D is TRBD1 (5 bases). V was shortened by 3 bases and J by 0 bases, with 12 bases between the two germline ends. Germline assignment: CDR1 SGHTA and CDR2 FQGNSA. There are 17 residues in the CDR3. CDR3 sequence reads: CASSFRSQASGANVLTF. CDR3 nucleotide sequence: TGTGCCAGCAGCTTTAGATCACAGGCCTCTGGGGCCAACGTCCTGACTTTC. Supplemented by reference TRBV7-2 and TRBJ2-6, the full variable domain reads GAGVSQSPSNKVTEKGKDVELRCDPISGHTALYWYRQSLGQGLEFLIYFQGNSAPDKSGLPSDRFSAERTGGSVSTLTIQRTQQEDSAVYLCASSFRSQASGANVLTFGAGSRLTVL.

The sample holds many counts of this clonotype. The rearrangement links TRBV24-1 to TRBJ2-2; perhaps TRBD1 as D (6 bases). CDR1 is KGHDR and CDR2 is SFDVKD in the germline V gene. V shed 6 bases and J shed 4 bases, with 17 bases lying between them. The CDR3 is made up of 16 amino acids. The CDR3 is CATSSTGLDSTGELFF. For the CDR3, the DNA is TGTGCCACCAGTTCGACAGGTTTGGATAGCACCGGGGAGCTGTTTTTT.

In this sample, this clonotype turned up many times. The rearrangement joins TRBV5-1 to TRBJ2-7; possibly TRBD1 for D (6 bases). Germline-derived CDR1 and CDR2 are SGHRS and YFSETQ. This CDR3 has 17 residues. Trimming removed 2 bases from V and 1 base from J, with 19 bases in between. CDR3 bases: TGCGCCAGCAGCTTACAGACCGTCCGGGACATTTCCTACGAGCAGTACTTC. This sequence encodes CASSLQTVRDISYEQYF.

This clonotype was seen repeatedly, ten times or more. The chain employs TRBV5-6 and TRBJ1-5, with TRBD1 matching 7 bases. Germline loops: CDR1 SGHDT, CDR2 YYEEEE. This CDR3 is 15 amino acids long. Trimming cost V 4 bases and J 1 base; bases outside gene matches: 5. CDR3 nucleotides: TGTGCCAGCAGCCAGGGACAGATGAGCAATCAGCCCCAGCATTTT. Its protein product is CASSQGQMSNQPQHF.

This clonotype has ten or more counts. This rearrangement joins TRBV9 to TRBJ2-5; D is possibly TRBD2 (6 bases). V shed 2 bases and J shed 2 bases, with 16 bases lying between them. This CDR3 has 16 residues. The V gene's germline CDR1 is SGDLS and CDR2 YYNGEE. In DNA form, the CDR3 reads TGTGCCAGCAGCGTGGGAGGAGCGGAGACACAAGAGACCCAGTACTTC. Its protein is CASSVGGAETQETQYF.

This clonotype was seen repeatedly, ten times or more. The J gene is TRBJ2-3, the V gene TRBV12-3 or TRBV12-4, with a tentative D call TRBD2 (7 bases). V was clipped by 3 bases and J by 1 base, with 11 bases between them. The CDR3 is made up of 15 amino acids. CDR3 DNA: TGTGCCAGCAGTTTTTGGGGGGGCGGCACAGATACGCAGTATTTT. It specifies CASSFWGGGTDTQYF.

This clonotype was recorded at least ten times. This chain uses TRBV12-3 or TRBV12-4 with TRBJ1-3; no definite D call. Trimming stripped 7 bases from V and 4 bases from J, with 14 bases between. The CDR3 has 14 residues. CDR3 DNA: TGTGCCAGCACCCCCCCGGGGTTGGGAAACACCATATATTTT. Translation: CASTPPGLGNTIYF.

This clonotype was seen repeatedly, ten times or more. The rearrangement joins TRBV5-1 to TRBJ2-5; weak D call: TRBD2 (6 bases). Trimming left V 6 bases short and J 4 bases short, with 28 bases between. CDR1 is SGHRS and CDR2 is YFSETQ in the germline V gene. CDR3 length: 18 amino acids. The DNA for the CDR3 is TGCGCCAGCACTTCCACCCCTTTAGGGACTCTTAAGGCAGAGACCCAGTACTTC. Amino acid sequence: CASTSTPLGTLKAETQYF.

This clonotype was counted ten times or more. The V and J genes are TRBV21-1 and TRBJ2-5; the table's D call of TRBD2 was not tested on the DNA. TRBV21-1 constitutes a pseudogene. The length of the CDR3 is 17 residues. The CDR3 bases are TGTGCCAGCAGCAATTTTGGTGGGAGGGCCCTAAATGGGACCCAGTACTTC. Protein product: CASSNFGGRALNGTQYF.

This clonotype has at least ten counts. The genes are TRBV4-1 and TRBJ1-1; perhaps TRBD1 as D (6 bases). The CDR3 covers 15 residues. Germline values: CDR1 MGHRA, CDR2 YSYEKL. Between the trimmed V and J ends, which lost 4 bases and 4 bases, there was a span of 16 bases. The CDR3 loop reads CASSPPRPRGTEAFF. Here the CDR3 DNA reads TGCGCCAGCAGCCCCCCCAGGCCCAGGGGCACTGAAGCTTTCTTT.

This clonotype was counted many times. The chain combines TRBV5-1 with TRBJ2-5; possibly TRBD1 for D (5 bases). Germline V gene data show CDR1 as SGHRS and CDR2 as YFSETQ. This CDR3 region has 14 residues. The ends were cut back, 0 bases at V and 4 bases at J, with 10 bases in the middle. CDR3 sequence (DNA): TGCGCCAGCAGCTTGGACCAGGGTGGAGAGACCCAGTACTTC. Amino acid sequence: CASSLDQGGETQYF. Full variable domain (remainder filled in from reference TRBV5-1 and TRBJ2-5): KAGVTQTPRYLIKTRGQQVTLSCSPISGHRSVSWYQQTPGQGLQFLFEYFSETQRNKGNFPGRFSGRQFSNSRSEMNVSTLELGDSALYLCASSLDQGGETQYFGPGTRLLVL.

There are many counts of this clonotype. The CDR3 loop is CAISRARQNEQFF. CDR3 in DNA: TGTGCCATCAGTAGGGCAAGGCAAAATGAGCAGTTCTTC. This rearrangement joins TRBV10-3 to TRBJ2-1; D gene uncertain. Trimming left V 5 bases short and J 7 bases short, with 12 bases between. Germline CDR1 reads ENHRY; CDR2 reads SYGVKD. The CDR3 has 13 amino acids.

This clonotype showed up many times. The chain links TRBV5-6 to TRBJ2-5; a possible D gene is TRBD1 (6 bases). Between the trimmed V and J ends, which lost 1 base and 4 bases, there was a span of 11 bases. CDR1 is SGHDT, CDR2 YYEEEE, per germline. The CDR3 consists of 14 residues. CDR3 in amino acids: CASSLTGRGETQYF. The CDR3 region has the DNA TGTGCCAGCAGCTTGACAGGGAGAGGAGAGACCCAGTACTTC.

This clonotype was picked up many times. This chain links TRBV10-3 with TRBJ2-7; 10 bases line up with TRBD1. This CDR3 is 15 amino acids long. Germline CDR1 ENHRY, CDR2 SYGVKD. Germline trimming cut 6 bases from V and 3 bases from J; bases unmatched to any gene: 8. The CDR3 reads CAISGQGDPHYEQYF. The DNA for the CDR3 is TGTGCCATCAGCGGACAGGGGGATCCCCACTACGAGCAGTACTTC.